This section outlines one T cell receptor beta chain sequence together with its context. What this receptor recognizes is not known. Base quality data are lacking; no much larger clone is found one base away. The data stem from a study of molecular identifiers for immune sequencing clone quantification (dated by TCRdb to about 2018). Broadly, across the study: For a replicate experiment, RNA from 20,000 or 100,000 naive CD8 T cells was divided into five aliquots, and four of the five aliquots were sequenced. This methods study benchmarked molecular-identifier clustering-based TCR repertoire sequencing (MIDCIRS) and TCR RNA copy counting, using CD8 T cells to do so. On the study overall, not on this receptor specifically: In CMV-specific effector cells, over 98% of molecules were held by clones above 20 RNA copies, whereas under 1% of molecules were held by such clones in naive cells. Approximately 3.1 recovered TCR RNA copies per cell were obtained by modeling, versus about 9 by digital PCR, implying a capture efficiency of 25% to 30%. Highly expanded clone sizes could be underestimated if identical TCR molecules share a barcode. A single cell's worth of spiked-in Jurkat TCR RNA was reported detectable even among about a million naive CD8 T cells. Spiked-in Jurkat TCR RNA (approximately 10 copies' worth), which is not part of the donor repertoire, was contained in the naive libraries. When barcode sub-clustering was omitted, TCR diversity was inflated by chimeric consensus sequences, with chimeras reaching as high as 47%.

V is trimmed back by 3 bases and J by 1 base, and the junction contains 2 bases that no gene match accounts for. The CDR3 numbers 16 residues from cysteine through phenylalanine. Kept here is only the CDR3 DNA, which spans 48 bases and is read in frame from base 1. Reading the germline V gene gives CDR1 SGDLS and CDR2 YYNGEE. Receptor amplification or capture employed PCR. The sequencer was an Illumina HiSeq 4000. Bulk TCR libraries were prepared as previously described, using TCR primers listed in Table S5. Total RNA was purified with the Qiagen AllPrep DNA/RNA kit. Before analysis, reads from multiple sequencing runs of the same library were pooled. The original pipeline was this. Reads were retained only if their TCR constant sequence matched exactly, and those retained reads were trimmed to 150 nt and grouped according to their 12-nt molecular barcodes. Reads inside each barcode group were sub-clustered using a 15% Levenshtein threshold, and a quality-weighted consensus sequence was constructed for each RNA molecule. Non-functional sequences were filtered out, along with any lower-count sequence sitting one edit away from another sequence. Barcode sub-clusters with fewer than 20% of the maximum read count were removed, based on fitting two negative binomial distributions. The public reads were quality trimmed at Q25 with fastp and then assembled into clones with MiXCR by TCRdb, keeping productive beta chains. Rows with a matching CDR3 protein are joined into one entry that keeps the most common DNA and genes. TCRdb, not the authors, supplied the V and J calls. The sample includes around 470,000 distinct CDR3 sequences, with about a fifth observed a single time. Of the sample, around 0.84% is held by the ten largest clones.

Libraries of naive CD8 T cells were generated from roughly 20,000 to 1,000,000 sorted cells, with 10%, 30% or 50% of the purified RNA used. Naive CD8 T cells were FACS-sorted as CD8+CD4-CCR7+CD45RA+ on a BD FACSAria II into RLT Plus buffer. Detection sensitivity was tested by spiking Jurkat RNA equal to roughly ten TCR copies' worth into samples containing about 17,000-1,000,000 naive CD8 T cells. Enrichment of CD8 T cells was performed with RosetteSep CD8+ T Cell Enrichment Cocktail and Ficoll-Paque, after which ACK red cell lysis was carried out. This clonotype originated in a human donor in good health. Some libraries in this study had Jurkat cell RNA spiked in. Material for sequencing was naive CD8+ T cells from blood, with Jurkat cell RNA spiked in. The sample's cell subset or site label, decoded: FACS-sorted CD8+CD4-CCR7+CD45RA+ naive T cells. The chain employs TRBV9 and TRBJ2-3; TRBD2 fits 13 bases in the junction. The DNA is as follows: TGTGCCAGCAGCGAGGGGACTAGCGGGGGCACAGATACGCAGTATTTT. The translation is CASSEGTSGGTDTQYF.